This T cell receptor beta chain was documented in a study of blood T cell repertoires in COVID-19. Overall study: The analysed material was cDNA or gDNA that came from T cells, B-cell-depleted T cells, or PBMCs.

The study assigned cohorts using participant-reported clinical history. Cohort 3 recovery required two negative PCRs, clearance, or symptom resolution. In the source study's methods: Estimation of nucleated cell counts relied on the amplification of reference gene primers. The assay was immunoSEQ multiplex PCR, and TCRdb's table has in-frame clones only and misses some. V and J calls and clone size follow that table, whereas D and trimming were derived from the DNA. The sample carries about 250,000 clones, 85% to 90% recorded once. The CDR3 length is 14 residues. V lost 3 bases and J lost 4, with 9 bases in between. Germline CDR1 MDHEN, CDR2 SYDVKM.

This chain connects TRBV28 to TRBJ2-2; D unclear. Sequencing was carried out using PBMCs or T cells enriched from blood (not recorded which). The sequence was collected from a woman aged 18 to 35 who had recovered from COVID-19. CDR3 loop: CASSLVRSTGELFF. Written as DNA, the CDR3 is TGTGCCAGCAGTTTGGTTAGATCCACCGGGGAGCTGTTTTTT.